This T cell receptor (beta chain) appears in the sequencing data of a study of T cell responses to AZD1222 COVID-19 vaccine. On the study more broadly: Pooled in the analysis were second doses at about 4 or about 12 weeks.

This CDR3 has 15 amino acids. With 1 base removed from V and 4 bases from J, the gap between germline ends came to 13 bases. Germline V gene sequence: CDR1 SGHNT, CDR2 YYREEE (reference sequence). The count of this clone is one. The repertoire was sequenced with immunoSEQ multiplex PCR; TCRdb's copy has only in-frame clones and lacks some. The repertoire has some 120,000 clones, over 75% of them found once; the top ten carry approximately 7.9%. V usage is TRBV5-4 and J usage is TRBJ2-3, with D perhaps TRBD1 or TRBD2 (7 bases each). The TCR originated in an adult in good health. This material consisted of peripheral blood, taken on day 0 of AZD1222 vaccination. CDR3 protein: CASSLNRGGADTQYF. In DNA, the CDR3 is TGTGCCAGCAGCTTGAACAGGGGAGGGGCAGATACGCAGTATTTT. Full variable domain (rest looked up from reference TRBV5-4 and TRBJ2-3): ETGVTQSPTHLIKTRGQQVTLRCSSQSGHNTVSWYQQALGQGPQFIFQYYREEENGRGNFPPRFSGLQFPNYSSELNVNALELDDSALYLCASSLNRGGADTQYFGPGTRLTVL.